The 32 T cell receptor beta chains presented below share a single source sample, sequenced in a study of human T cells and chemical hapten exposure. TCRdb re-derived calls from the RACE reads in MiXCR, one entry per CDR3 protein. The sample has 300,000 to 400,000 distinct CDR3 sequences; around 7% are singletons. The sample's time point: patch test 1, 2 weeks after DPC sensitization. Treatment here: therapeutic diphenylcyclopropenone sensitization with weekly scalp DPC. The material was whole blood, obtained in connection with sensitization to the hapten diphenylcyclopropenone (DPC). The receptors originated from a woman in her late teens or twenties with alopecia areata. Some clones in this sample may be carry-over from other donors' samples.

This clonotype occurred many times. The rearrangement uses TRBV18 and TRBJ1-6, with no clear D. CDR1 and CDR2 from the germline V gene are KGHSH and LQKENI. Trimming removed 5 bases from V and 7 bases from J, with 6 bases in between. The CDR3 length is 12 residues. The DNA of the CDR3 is TGTGCCAGCTCATTGGAAAATTCACCCCTCCACTTT. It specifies CASSLENSPLHF.

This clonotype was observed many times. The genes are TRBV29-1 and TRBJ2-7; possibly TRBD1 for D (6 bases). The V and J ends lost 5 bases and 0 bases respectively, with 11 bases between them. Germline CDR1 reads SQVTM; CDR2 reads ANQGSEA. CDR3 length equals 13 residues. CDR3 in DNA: TGCAGCGTTTGGACAGACCTCTCCTACGAGCAGTACTTC. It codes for CSVWTDLSYEQYF.

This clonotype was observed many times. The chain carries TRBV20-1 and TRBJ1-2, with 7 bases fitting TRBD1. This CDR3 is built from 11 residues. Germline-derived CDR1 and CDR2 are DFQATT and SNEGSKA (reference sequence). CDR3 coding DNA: TGCAGCCTACAGGGGAACTATGGCTACACCTTC. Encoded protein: CSLQGNYGYTF.

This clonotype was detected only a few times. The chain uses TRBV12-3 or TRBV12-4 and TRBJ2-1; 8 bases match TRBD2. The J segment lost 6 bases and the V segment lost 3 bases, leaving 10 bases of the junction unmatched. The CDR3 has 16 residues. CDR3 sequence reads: CASSFNVAGPSNEQFF. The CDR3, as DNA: TGTGCCAGCAGTTTTAACGTAGCGGGGCCATCCAATGAGCAGTTCTTC.

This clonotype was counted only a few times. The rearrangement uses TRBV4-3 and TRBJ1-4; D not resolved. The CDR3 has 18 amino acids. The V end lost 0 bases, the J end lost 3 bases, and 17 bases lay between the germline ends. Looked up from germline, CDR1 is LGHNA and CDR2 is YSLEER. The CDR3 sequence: CASSQEIPAPGANEKLFF. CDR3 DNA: TGCGCCAGCAGCCAAGAAATTCCCGCGCCCGGGGCTAATGAAAAACTGTTTTTT.

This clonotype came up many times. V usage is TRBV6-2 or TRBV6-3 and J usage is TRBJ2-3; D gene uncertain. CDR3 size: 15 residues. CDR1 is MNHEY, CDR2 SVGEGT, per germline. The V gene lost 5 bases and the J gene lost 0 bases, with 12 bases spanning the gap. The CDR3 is CASSKTVTSTDTQYF. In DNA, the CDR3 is TGTGCCAGCAGTAAGACCGTAACTAGCACAGATACGCAGTATTTT.

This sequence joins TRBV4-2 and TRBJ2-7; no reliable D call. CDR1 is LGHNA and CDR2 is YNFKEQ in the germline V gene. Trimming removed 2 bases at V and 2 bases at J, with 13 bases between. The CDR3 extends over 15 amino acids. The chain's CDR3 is CASSQTTDGTYEQYF. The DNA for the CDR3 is TGTGCCAGCAGCCAAACTACGGACGGCACCTACGAGCAGTACTTC.

CDR3 sequence reads: CASSSTGTTTYEQYF. Here the CDR3 DNA reads TGTGCCAGCAGTTCAACCGGGACTACAACCTACGAGCAGTACTTC. The chain carries TRBV28 and TRBJ2-7; 7 nucleotides agree with TRBD2. Germline CDR1 is MDHEN and CDR2 is SYDVKM. The CDR3 contains 15 residues. The trim removed 4 bases at V and 2 bases at J, leaving 8 bases unmatched.

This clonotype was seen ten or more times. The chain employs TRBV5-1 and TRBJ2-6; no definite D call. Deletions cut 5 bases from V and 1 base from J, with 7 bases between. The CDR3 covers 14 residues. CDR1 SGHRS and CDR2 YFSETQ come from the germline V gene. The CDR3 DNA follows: TGCGCCAGCAGGAGTGAATCTGGGGCCAACGTCCTGACTTTC. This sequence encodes CASRSESGANVLTF.

The CDR3 DNA sequence: TGTGCCAGCAGTTACGAGGGGGTGAAAGGAAACACCATATATTTT. Translated: CASSYEGVKGNTIYF. This chain uses TRBV6-5 with TRBJ1-3; possibly TRBD1 for D (6 bases). Per the germline V gene, CDR1 is MNHEY and CDR2 is SVGAGI. The CDR3 has 15 residues. Trimming left V 2 bases short and J 4 bases short, with 12 bases between.

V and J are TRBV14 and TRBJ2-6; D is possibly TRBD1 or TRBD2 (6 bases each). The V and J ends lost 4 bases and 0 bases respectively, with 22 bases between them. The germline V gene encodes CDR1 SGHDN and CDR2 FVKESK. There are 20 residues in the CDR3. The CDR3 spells CASSRGGPGQISSGANVLTF. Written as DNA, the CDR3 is TGTGCCAGCAGCCGAGGAGGGCCCGGACAGATAAGCTCTGGGGCCAACGTCCTGACTTTC. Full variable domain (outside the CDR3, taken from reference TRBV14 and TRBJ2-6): EAGVTQFPSHSVIEKGQTVTLRCDPISGHDNLYWYRRVMGKEIKFLLHFVKESKQDESGMPNNRFLAERTGGTYSTLKVQPAELEDSGVYFCASSRGGPGQISSGANVLTFGAGSRLTVL.

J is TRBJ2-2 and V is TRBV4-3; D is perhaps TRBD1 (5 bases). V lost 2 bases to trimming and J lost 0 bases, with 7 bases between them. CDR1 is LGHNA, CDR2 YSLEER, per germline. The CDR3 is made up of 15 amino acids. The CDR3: CASSQTGPNTGELFF. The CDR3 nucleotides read TGCGCCAGCAGCCAAACAGGCCCGAACACCGGGGAGCTGTTTTTT.

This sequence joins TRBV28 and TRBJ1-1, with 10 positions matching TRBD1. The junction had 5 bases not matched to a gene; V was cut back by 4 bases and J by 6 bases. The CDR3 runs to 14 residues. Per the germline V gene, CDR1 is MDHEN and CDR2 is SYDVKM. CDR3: CASSSTGGEPEAFF. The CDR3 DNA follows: TGTGCCAGCAGTTCGACAGGGGGCGAACCTGAAGCTTTCTTT.

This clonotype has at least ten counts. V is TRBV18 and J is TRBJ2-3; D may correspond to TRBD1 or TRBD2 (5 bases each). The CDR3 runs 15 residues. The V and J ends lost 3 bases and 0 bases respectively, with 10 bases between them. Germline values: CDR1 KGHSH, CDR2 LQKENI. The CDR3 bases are TGTGCCAGCTCACCCGGGACGCCTAGCACAGATACGCAGTATTTT. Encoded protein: CASSPGTPSTDTQYF.

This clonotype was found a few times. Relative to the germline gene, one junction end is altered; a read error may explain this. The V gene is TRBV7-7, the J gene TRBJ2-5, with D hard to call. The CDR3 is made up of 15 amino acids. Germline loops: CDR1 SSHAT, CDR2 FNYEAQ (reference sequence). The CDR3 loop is CASSAHLAVQETQYF. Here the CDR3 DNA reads TGTGCTAGCAGCGCCCACCTTGCGGTCCAAGAGACCCAGTACTTC.

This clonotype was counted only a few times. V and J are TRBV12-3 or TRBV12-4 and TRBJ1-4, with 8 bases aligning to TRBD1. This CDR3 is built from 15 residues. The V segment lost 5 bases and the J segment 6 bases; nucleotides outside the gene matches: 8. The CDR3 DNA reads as TGTGCCAGCAGTCCCGACAGGGGCAGGCATGAAAAACTGTTTTTT. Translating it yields CASSPDRGRHEKLFF.

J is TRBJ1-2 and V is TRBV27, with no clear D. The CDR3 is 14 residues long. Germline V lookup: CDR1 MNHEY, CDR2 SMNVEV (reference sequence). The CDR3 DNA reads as TGTGCAGTAGGATCCCCCTCTTTTAACTATGGCTACACCTTC. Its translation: CAVGSPSFNYGYTF.

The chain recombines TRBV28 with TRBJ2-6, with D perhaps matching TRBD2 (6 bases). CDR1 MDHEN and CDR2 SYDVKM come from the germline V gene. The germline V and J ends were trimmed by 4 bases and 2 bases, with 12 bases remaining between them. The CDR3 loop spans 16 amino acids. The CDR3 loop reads CASSSSWGAGANVLTF. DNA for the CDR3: TGTGCCAGCAGTTCCTCCTGGGGGGCTGGGGCCAACGTCCTGACTTTC.

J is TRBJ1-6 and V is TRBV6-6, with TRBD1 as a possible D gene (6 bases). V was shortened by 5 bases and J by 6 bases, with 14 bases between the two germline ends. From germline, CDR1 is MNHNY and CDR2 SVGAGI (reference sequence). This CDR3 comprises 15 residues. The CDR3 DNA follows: TGTGCCAGCAGTCCAGTCACAGGGTCTAATTCACCCCTCCACTTT. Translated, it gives CASSPVTGSNSPLHF.

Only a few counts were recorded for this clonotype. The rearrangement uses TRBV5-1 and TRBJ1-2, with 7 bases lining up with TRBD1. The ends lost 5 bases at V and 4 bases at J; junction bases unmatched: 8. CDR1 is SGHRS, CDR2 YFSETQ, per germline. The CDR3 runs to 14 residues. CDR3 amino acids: CASRTGTVSYGYTF. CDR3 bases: TGCGCCAGCAGAACCGGGACAGTATCCTATGGCTACACCTTC.

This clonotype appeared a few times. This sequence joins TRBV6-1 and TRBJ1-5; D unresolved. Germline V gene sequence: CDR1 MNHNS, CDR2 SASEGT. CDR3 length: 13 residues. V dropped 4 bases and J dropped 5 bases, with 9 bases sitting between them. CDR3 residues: CASSAESYQPQHF. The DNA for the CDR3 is TGTGCCAGCAGTGCCGAGTCCTATCAGCCCCAGCATTTT.

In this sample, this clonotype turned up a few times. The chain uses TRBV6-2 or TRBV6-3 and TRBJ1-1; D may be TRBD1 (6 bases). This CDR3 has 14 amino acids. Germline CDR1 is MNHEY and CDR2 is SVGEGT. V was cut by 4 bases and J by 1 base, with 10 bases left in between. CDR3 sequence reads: CASSSNRENTEAFF. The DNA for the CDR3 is TGTGCCAGCAGTTCGAACAGGGAGAACACTGAAGCTTTCTTT.

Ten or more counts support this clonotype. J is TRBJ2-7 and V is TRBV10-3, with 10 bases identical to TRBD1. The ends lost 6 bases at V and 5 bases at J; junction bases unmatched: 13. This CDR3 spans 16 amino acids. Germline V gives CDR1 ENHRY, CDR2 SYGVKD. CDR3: CAISASTGQGSHEQYF. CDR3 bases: TGTGCCATCAGCGCTTCGACGGGACAGGGGTCCCACGAGCAGTACTTC.

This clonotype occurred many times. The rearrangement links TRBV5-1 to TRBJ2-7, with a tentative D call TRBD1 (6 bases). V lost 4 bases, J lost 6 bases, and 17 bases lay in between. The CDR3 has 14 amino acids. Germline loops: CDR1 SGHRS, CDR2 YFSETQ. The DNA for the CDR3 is TGCGCCAGCAGCACTACAGGGAATCAAGGCGAGCAGTACTTC. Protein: CASSTTGNQGEQYF.

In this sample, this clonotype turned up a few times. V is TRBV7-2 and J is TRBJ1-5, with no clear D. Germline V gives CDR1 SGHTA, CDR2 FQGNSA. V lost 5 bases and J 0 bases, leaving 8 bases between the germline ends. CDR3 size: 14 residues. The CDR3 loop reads CASSAFYSNQPQHF. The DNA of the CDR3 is TGTGCCAGCAGCGCCTTCTATAGCAATCAGCCCCAGCATTTT. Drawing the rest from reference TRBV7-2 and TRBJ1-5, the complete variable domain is GAGVSQSPSNKVTEKGKDVELRCDPISGHTALYWYRQSLGQGLEFLIYFQGNSAPDKSGLPSDRFSAERTGGSVSTLTIQRTQQEDSAVYLCASSAFYSNQPQHFGDGTRLSIL.

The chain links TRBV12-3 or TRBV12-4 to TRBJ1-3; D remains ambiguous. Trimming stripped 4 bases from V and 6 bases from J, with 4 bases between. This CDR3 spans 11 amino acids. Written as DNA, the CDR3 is TGTGCCAGCAGTTCCCAAAACACCATATATTTT. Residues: CASSSQNTIYF.

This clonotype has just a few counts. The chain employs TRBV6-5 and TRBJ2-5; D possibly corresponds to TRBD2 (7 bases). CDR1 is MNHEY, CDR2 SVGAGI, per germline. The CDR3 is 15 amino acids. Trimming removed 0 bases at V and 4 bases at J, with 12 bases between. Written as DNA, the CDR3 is TGTGCCAGCAGTTACTCAGGACTAGGGGGAGAGACCCAGTACTTC. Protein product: CASSYSGLGGETQYF.

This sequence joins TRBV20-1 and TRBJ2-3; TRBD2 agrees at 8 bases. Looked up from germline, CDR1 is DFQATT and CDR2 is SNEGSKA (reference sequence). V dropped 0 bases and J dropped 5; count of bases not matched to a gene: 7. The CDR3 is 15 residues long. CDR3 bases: TGCAGTGCTAGAGACCCGGGACGGGGGGGAGATACGCAGTATTTT. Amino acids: CSARDPGRGGDTQYF.

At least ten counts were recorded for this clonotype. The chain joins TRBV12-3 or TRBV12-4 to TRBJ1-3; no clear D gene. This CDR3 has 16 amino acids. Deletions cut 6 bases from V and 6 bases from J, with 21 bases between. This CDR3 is CASRRPVGEVVNTIYF. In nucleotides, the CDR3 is TGTGCCAGCAGGCGTCCAGTCGGGGAAGTTGTAAACACCATATATTTT.

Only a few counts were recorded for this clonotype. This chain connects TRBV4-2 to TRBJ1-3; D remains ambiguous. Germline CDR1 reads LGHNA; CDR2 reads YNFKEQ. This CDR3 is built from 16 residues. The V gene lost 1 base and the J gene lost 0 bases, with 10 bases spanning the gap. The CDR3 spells CASSQAETHSGNTIYF. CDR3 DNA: TGTGCCAGCAGCCAAGCCGAGACCCACTCTGGAAACACCATATATTTT.

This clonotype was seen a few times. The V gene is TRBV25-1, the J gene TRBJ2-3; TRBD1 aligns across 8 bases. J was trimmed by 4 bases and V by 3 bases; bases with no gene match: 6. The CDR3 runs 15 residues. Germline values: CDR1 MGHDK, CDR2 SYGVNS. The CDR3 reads CASSDEGQVADTQYF. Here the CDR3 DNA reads TGTGCCAGCAGTGATGAGGGACAGGTAGCAGATACGCAGTATTTT.

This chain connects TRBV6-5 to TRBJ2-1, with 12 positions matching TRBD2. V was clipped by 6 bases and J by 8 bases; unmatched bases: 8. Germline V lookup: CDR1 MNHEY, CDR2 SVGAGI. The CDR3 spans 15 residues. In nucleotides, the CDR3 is TGTGCCAGCAGCCAATGGACTAGCGGGGAGGATGAGCAGTTCTTC. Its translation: CASSQWTSGEDEQFF.